A single sample gave rise to the 9 T cell receptor beta chains below, sequenced in a study of identical twins. Using its own MiXCR run on the 5' RACE reads, TCRdb lists one record per CDR3 protein. The sample gives about 660,000 distinct CDR3 sequences, 8.6% of which show up once; 0.98% is in the top ten. This same sample was also taken into another study, of yellow fever vaccine responses in identical twins.

Source material: PBMCs. Receptor source: a woman aged 18-29 years in good health.

This clonotype was counted ten times or more. The V call is TRBV10-3, the J call TRBJ1-4; 10 nucleotides align to TRBD1. Germline CDR1 ENHRY, CDR2 SYGVKD. The CDR3 covers 17 residues. The junction had 11 bases not matched to a gene; V was cut back by 2 bases and J by 8 bases. The CDR3 nucleotides read TGTGCCATCAGTGAGAGGGGGCAGGGACAGGGGAGAGAAAAACTGTTTTTT. Encoded protein: CAISERGQGQGREKLFF.

This chain uses TRBV4-1 with TRBJ2-2; 10 bases agree with TRBD2. The CDR3 spans 16 residues. With 4 bases clipped from V and 5 bases from J, the junction kept 7 bases outside the gene matches. CDR1 and CDR2 from the germline V gene are MGHRA and YSYEKL. The DNA for the CDR3 is TGCGCCAGCAGCCGCCTAGGACTAGCGGATACCGGGGAGCTGTTTTTT. This encodes CASSRLGLADTGELFF.

This clonotype was counted ten times or more. The genes are TRBV28 and TRBJ2-2; D gene uncertain. CDR1 is MDHEN and CDR2 is SYDVKM in the germline V gene. The ends were cut back, 6 bases at V and 5 bases at J, with 4 bases in the middle. The CDR3 extends over 11 amino acids. The DNA for the CDR3 is TGTGCCAGCAGAGAAACCGGGGAGCTGTTTTTT. It codes for CASRETGELFF.

This clonotype has a handful of counts. The chain has TRBV6-2 or TRBV6-3 and TRBJ2-1, with 7 bases identical to TRBD2. With 5 bases clipped from V and 6 bases from J, the junction kept 7 bases outside the gene matches. This CDR3 contains 14 residues. Per germline, CDR1 MNHEY and CDR2 SVGEGT. CDR3 amino acids: CASSRELAVNEQFF. The CDR3 bases are TGTGCCAGCAGTCGGGAGCTAGCGGTCAATGAGCAGTTCTTC.

The chain combines TRBV5-1 with TRBJ2-1; 14 bases map to TRBD2. V trimming: 2 bases; J trimming: 6 bases; junction bases outside the gene matches: 4. The V gene's germline CDR1 is SGHRS and CDR2 YFSETQ. This CDR3 is 16 amino acids long. The CDR3 is CASSFLGTSGGNEQFF. The CDR3 DNA reads TGCGCCAGCAGCTTTCTAGGGACTAGCGGGGGCAATGAGCAGTTCTTC.

This clonotype was observed at least ten times. V is TRBV5-4 and J is TRBJ2-2; TRBD1 matches at 7 bases. This CDR3 has 16 amino acids. Germline V gives CDR1 SGHNT, CDR2 YYREEE (reference sequence). Germline trimming cut 4 bases from V and 6 bases from J; bases unmatched to any gene: 12. This chain's CDR3 is CASSTGDRDWAGELFF. The CDR3 bases are TGTGCCAGCAGCACCGGAGACAGGGATTGGGCCGGGGAGCTGTTTTTT.

This clonotype has only a few counts. The chain couples TRBV3-1 to TRBJ2-1; either TRBD1 or TRBD2 may fit D (5 bases each). This CDR3 comprises 17 residues. V was clipped by 3 bases and J by 7 bases, with 22 bases between them. The germline CDR1 and CDR2 sequences are LGHDT and YNNKEL (reference sequence). The CDR3 protein is CASSQGVAYRSTNEQFF. The CDR3 DNA is TGTGCCAGCAGCCAGGGGGTAGCGTATCGGAGCACAAATGAGCAGTTCTTC.

This clonotype was detected only a few times. This sequence joins TRBV5-1 and TRBJ2-3; 11 nucleotides line up with TRBD2. Per the germline V gene, CDR1 is SGHRS and CDR2 is YFSETQ. Trimming took 4 bases from V and 2 from J; bases not matched to a gene: 3. The CDR3 runs 15 residues. The CDR3 loop reads CASSTTSGITDTQYF. Written as DNA, the CDR3 is TGCGCCAGCAGCACGACTAGCGGGATCACAGATACGCAGTATTTT.

In its sample, this clonotype was seen many times. The chain recombines TRBV12-3 or TRBV12-4 with TRBJ2-7; D might be TRBD2 (5 bases). The CDR3 runs to 14 residues. Trimming left V 1 base short and J 5 bases short, with 12 bases between. Here the CDR3 DNA reads TGTGCCAGCAGTTTAGGTGGCGGGCTTAACGAGCAGTACTTC. Protein product: CASSLGGGLNEQYF.